These 22 T cell receptor beta chains came from one sample sequenced in a study of T cell responses to AZD1222 COVID-19 vaccine. Repertoires were generated with immunoSEQ multiplex PCR, while TCRdb's copy carries only in-frame clones and drops some. This table has some 110,000 clones, roughly 88% appearing once. This material consisted of peripheral blood, taken on day 0 of AZD1222 vaccination. These receptors were obtained from an adult in good health.

The chain combines TRBV19 with TRBJ1-1, with 7 positions matching TRBD1. CDR1 is LNHDA and CDR2 is SQIVND in the germline V gene (reference sequence). V dropped 7 bases and J dropped 0; count of bases not matched to a gene: 14. The CDR3 is 17 amino acids. The CDR3 is CASNVGGGLSMNTEAFF. The CDR3, as DNA: TGTGCCAGTAATGTAGGAGGGGGCCTTTCCATGAACACTGAAGCTTTCTTT. Drawing the rest from reference TRBV19 and TRBJ1-1, the complete variable domain is DGGITQSPKYLFRKEGQNVTLSCEQNLNHDAMYWYRQDPGQGLRLIYYSQIVNDFQKGDIAEGYSVSREKKESFPLTVTSAQKNPTAFYLCASNVGGGLSMNTEAFFGQGTRLTVV.

The rearrangement links TRBV21-1 to TRBJ2-7; the listed D gene, TRBD2, was not tested against the DNA. TRBV21-1 is a recognized pseudogene. CDR3 length: 16 residues. CDR3 nucleotide sequence: TGTGCCAGCAGGGTCCCCCTTACTAGAGTCGGCTACGAGCAGTACTTC. Translating it yields CASRVPLTRVGYEQYF.

The V call is TRBV7-6, the J call TRBJ1-3; TRBD1 aligns across 7 bases. Germline values: CDR1 SGHVS, CDR2 FNYEAQ. V lost 1 base, J lost 1 base, and 4 bases stayed unmatched. The CDR3 runs 16 residues. CDR3 sequence (DNA): TGTGCCAGCAGCTTAGGGACAGGTACTTCTGGAAACACCATATATTTT. Translating it yields CASSLGTGTSGNTIYF.

The J gene is TRBJ2-7, the V gene TRBV6-6, with D possibly being TRBD1 (5 bases). CDR3 size: 10 residues. Germline values: CDR1 MNHNY, CDR2 SVGAGI (reference sequence). Trimming took 6 bases from V and 6 from J, leaving 6 bases between them. This chain's CDR3 is CASRGLEQYF. The CDR3 bases are TGTGCCAGCAGGGGGCTCGAGCAGTACTTC.

The gene calls are TRBV9 and TRBJ1-1; D remains ambiguous. The length of the CDR3 is 14 residues. Germline CDR1 and CDR2: SGDLS and YYNGEE. V shed 3 bases and J shed 1 base, with 10 bases lying between them. The CDR3 coding sequence is TGTGCCAGCAGCGCACTGACGGCGAACACTGAAGCTTTCTTT. Translating gives CASSALTANTEAFF. The full variable domain, rest sourced from reference TRBV9 and TRBJ1-1, is DSGVTQTPKHLITATGQRVTLRCSPRSGDLSVYWYQQSLDQGLQFLIQYYNGEERAKGNILERFSAQQFPDLHSELNLSSLELGDSALYFCASSALTANTEAFFGQGTRLTVV.

The chain uses TRBV5-1 and TRBJ2-3; TRBD2 matches at 11 bases. The ends lost 1 base at V and 5 bases at J; junction bases unmatched: 3. This CDR3 comprises 15 residues. The germline CDR1 and CDR2 sequences are SGHRS and YFSETQ. The CDR3 sequence: CASSLTSGSLDTQYF. CDR3 bases: TGCGCCAGCAGCTTGACTAGCGGGAGTTTAGATACGCAGTATTTT.

A single count supports this clone. The V call is TRBV7-2, the J call TRBJ1-2; possible D gene TRBD1, 5 bases. Germline values: CDR1 SGHTA, CDR2 FQGNSA. The CDR3 has 15 amino acids. V gave up 4 bases and J gave up 6 bases, with 18 bases separating them. The CDR3 reads CASSSTGAGWDGYTF. The CDR3 region has the DNA TGTGCCAGCAGCTCTACCGGGGCGGGGTGGGATGGCTACACCTTC.

J is TRBJ1-3 and V is TRBV6-4; D is possibly TRBD1 (6 bases). Germline V gene data show CDR1 as MRHNA and CDR2 as SNTAGT. V gave up 8 bases and J gave up 3 bases, with 17 bases separating them. The CDR3 has 15 amino acids. The CDR3 sequence: CASSNRGLVGNTIYF. The CDR3 coding sequence is TGTGCCAGCTCCAATCGGGGGCTGGTTGGAAACACCATATATTTT.

This chain connects TRBV29-1 to TRBJ1-1; D is unclear. This CDR3 has 12 residues. Looked up from germline, CDR1 is SQVTM and CDR2 is ANQGSEA. Trimming took off 3 bases at V and 0 bases at J, with 5 bases between the two ends. CDR3 DNA sequence: TGCAGCGTTGAGTCCGTGAACACTGAAGCTTTCTTT. Amino acid sequence: CSVESVNTEAFF.

The chain recombines TRBV10-3 with TRBJ2-1; 10 bases are a match to TRBD2. J was trimmed by 6 bases and V by 6 bases; bases with no gene match: 8. The CDR3 is made up of 15 amino acids. Germline CDR1 ENHRY, CDR2 SYGVKD. In DNA form, the CDR3 reads TGTGCCATCAGGGCGGGACTAGCGTACTTCAATGAGCAGTTCTTC. Its translation is CAIRAGLAYFNEQFF.

The V call is TRBV7-9, the J call TRBJ1-1; D possibly corresponds to TRBD1 (5 bases). This CDR3 is built from 14 residues. Between the trimmed V and J ends, which lost 2 bases and 1 base, there was a span of 8 bases. The V gene's germline CDR1 is SEHNR and CDR2 FQNEAQ (reference sequence). The CDR3 bases are TGTGCCAGCAGCTTATTGACAGAGAACACTGAAGCTTTCTTT. It yields the protein CASSLLTENTEAFF.

The rearrangement uses TRBV5-1 and TRBJ1-1; D is undetermined. The CDR3 totals 13 residues. Trimming pared 6 bases from V and 1 base from J, leaving 10 bases between. Germline V gene data show CDR1 as SGHRS and CDR2 as YFSETQ. For the CDR3, the DNA is TGCGCCAGCACCCCAGACGGGAACACTGAAGCTTTCTTT. Its translation: CASTPDGNTEAFF.

The chain's CDR3 is CASTGTGFYEQYF. The CDR3 DNA is TGTGCCAGTACTGGGACAGGGTTTTACGAGCAGTACTTC. The J gene is TRBJ2-7, the V gene TRBV19, with 9 bases identical to TRBD1. The V gene end was trimmed by 7 bases and the J gene end by 4 bases; junction bases not matched to a gene: 5. The CDR3 extends over 13 amino acids. CDR1 and CDR2 from the germline V gene are LNHDA and SQIVND (reference sequence).

The chain recombines TRBV4-3 with TRBJ2-1; D remains ambiguous. The CDR3 loop spans 16 amino acids. V dropped 0 bases and J dropped 0 bases, with 9 bases sitting between them. CDR1 LGHNA and CDR2 YSLEER come from the germline V gene. CDR3 amino acids: CASSQDGHSSYNEQFF. CDR3 nucleotides: TGCGCCAGCAGCCAAGACGGGCACAGCTCCTACAATGAGCAGTTCTTC.

The chain recombines TRBV6-4 with TRBJ1-4, with D possibly TRBD1 on 5 matching bases. Trimming took off 2 bases at V and 0 bases at J, with 13 bases between the two ends. CDR1 is MRHNA, CDR2 SNTAGT, per germline. This CDR3 has 17 residues. The CDR3 DNA reads as TGTGCCAGCAGTGACCATCCAGGGCAGACAACTAATGAAAAACTGTTTTTT. Protein: CASSDHPGQTTNEKLFF.

The chain joins TRBV19 to TRBJ2-3; 10 nucleotides line up with TRBD2. With 5 bases clipped from V and 2 bases from J, the junction kept 7 bases outside the gene matches. CDR1 is LNHDA and CDR2 is SQIVND in the germline V gene (reference sequence). This CDR3 has 16 amino acids. The CDR3 region has the DNA TGTGCCAGTAGTCTTGGGACTAGCGTTGTCACAGATACGCAGTATTTT. It translates to CASSLGTSVVTDTQYF.

V is TRBV7-3 and J is TRBJ2-3, with 10 bases identical to TRBD2. Unmatched junction bases numbered 3, after V lost 2 bases and J lost 4 bases. This CDR3 region has 15 residues. CDR1 is SGHTA and CDR2 is FQGTGA in the germline V gene. The CDR3 spells CASSLGSGRSDTQYF. The CDR3 nucleotides read TGTGCCAGCAGCTTAGGTAGCGGGAGGTCAGATACGCAGTATTTT.

V is TRBV27 and J is TRBJ1-1, with TRBD1 matching 12 bases. The length of the CDR3 is 17 residues. Per the germline V gene, CDR1 is MNHEY and CDR2 is SMNVEV (reference sequence). V dropped 5 bases and J dropped 2; count of bases not matched to a gene: 9. The CDR3 spells CASSLGQGARVNTEAFF. The CDR3 bases are TGTGCCAGCAGTCTGGGACAGGGGGCGAGGGTTAACACTGAAGCTTTCTTT.

This clone showed up just a few times. The chain uses TRBV5-1 and TRBJ1-1; unclear D gene. The CDR3 contains 12 residues. The V end was cut by 1 base, the J end by 3 bases, with 4 bases between. Germline V gene lookup returns CDR1 SGHRS and CDR2 YFSETQ. DNA of the CDR3: TGCGCCAGCAGCTTGCAGGACACTGAAGCTTTCTTT. As protein: CASSLQDTEAFF. The full variable domain, in which reference TRBV5-1 and TRBJ1-1 provide the parts outside the CDR3, is KAGVTQTPRYLIKTRGQQVTLSCSPISGHRSVSWYQQTPGQGLQFLFEYFSETQRNKGNFPGRFSGRQFSNSRSEMNVSTLELGDSALYLCASSLQDTEAFFGQGTRLTVV.

The chain couples TRBV7-2 to TRBJ2-3, with a tentative D call TRBD2 (6 bases). From germline, CDR1 is SGHTA and CDR2 FQGNSA. The CDR3 contains 13 residues. V dropped 6 bases and J dropped 8 bases, with 15 bases sitting between them. The CDR3 here is CASSSTSSATQYF. For the CDR3, the DNA is TGTGCCAGCAGTTCTACTAGCTCGGCTACGCAGTATTTT.

The chain carries TRBV2 and TRBJ2-1; unclear D gene. V lost 6 bases, J lost 4 bases, and 4 bases lay in between. The CDR3 is 11 residues long. From germline, CDR1 is SNHLY and CDR2 FYNNEI. The CDR3 bases are TGTGCCAGCAGCAGTTACAATGAGCAGTTCTTC. This sequence encodes CASSSYNEQFF.

The chain employs TRBV6-1 and TRBJ2-3, with 13 bases lining up with TRBD2. V was clipped by 4 bases and J by 7 bases; unmatched bases: 11. The CDR3 runs 17 residues. The V gene's germline CDR1 is MNHNS and CDR2 SASEGT. The CDR3, as DNA: TGTGCCAGCAGTGGGGGACTAGCGGGACAACCACCGAATACGCAGTATTTT. Amino acid sequence: CASSGGLAGQPPNTQYF.